Sequencing of this T cell receptor beta chain was carried out in a study of OX40 agonist ivuxolimab in advanced cancers. Study information: Intravenous ivuxolimab was administered to patients every 2 weeks at 0.01 to 10 mg/kg. Mean age about 60 years, range 23 to 79; 82.7% male. Study-level points and caveats: Researchers report that CD8+ T cells had, on average, more expanded clones than CD4+.

This clone is a singleton in its sample. Its antigen is still unknown. The CDR3 length is 15 residues. With 3 bases removed from V and 2 bases from J, the gap between germline ends came to 14 bases. Germline V gene sequence: CDR1 SEHNR, CDR2 FQNEAQ (reference sequence). Profiled with immunoSEQ multiplex PCR; TCRdb holds only in-frame clones, not every one. There are tens of thousands of clones in the sample; about 90% occur only once, and 6.5% to 9.5% lies in the top ten. The V gene is TRBV7-9, the J gene TRBJ2-7; D perhaps matches TRBD1 (5 bases). Here the sequenced sample was CD4+ or CD8+ T cells sorted from blood, taken in a trial of the OX40 agonist ivuxolimab. The receptor was isolated from an adult with an advanced solid tumor such as melanoma, head and neck, liver or kidney cancer. Here the CDR3 reads CASSLALTEAYEQYF. The CDR3 coding sequence is TGTGCCAGCAGCTTGGCCCTGACAGAGGCCTACGAGCAGTACTTC. The full variable domain, with the rest looked up from reference TRBV7-9 and TRBJ2-7, is DTGVSQNPRHKITKRGQNVTFRCDPISEHNRLYWYRQTLGQGPEFLTYFQNEAQLEKSRLLSDRFSAERPKGSFSTLEIQRTEQGDSAMYLCASSLALTEAYEQYFGPGTRLTVT.